This TCR beta chain emerged from a study of CD8+CD57+ T cells in acquired aplastic anemia. The overall study: Sorted CD4+ and CD8+ cells gave an average of approximately 3 ug of DNA.

Genomic DNA acted as the template from which TCR beta VDJ combination and CDR3 sequence profiling were carried out. Via MiXCR, TCRdb re-called the reads, giving one row per CDR3 protein. The sample consists of under 350,000 distinct CDR3 sequences, approximately 57% of them appearing once. The study's findings and limits: Around 29 shared CD8+ CDR3s appeared highly expressed within patients' immunodominant clones. For CD8+ Simpson's diversity, patients and controls showed no significant difference.

In patients chosen for sequencing, flow cytometry had shown CD8+CD57+ cell expansion. Acquired aplastic anemia of severe grade affected all patients. This CDR3 region has 17 residues. After removal of 1 base from V and 5 bases from J, the junction contained 6 bases not matched to a gene. Germline-derived CDR1 and CDR2 are LNHNV and YYDKDF (reference sequence). Of note for this clonotype: Its cognate antigen is unknown.

The TCR sequence derives from a human donor with aplastic anemia. The sequenced sample consisted of sorted CD4+, CD8+, or CD8+CD57+ T cells (not recorded which) from PBMCs. The chain carries TRBV15 and TRBJ2-7, with 15 bases lining up with TRBD2. The CDR3 nucleotides read TGTGCCACCAGCAGAGGGACTAGCGGGAGGGCCGTCGACGAGCAGTACTTC. Its translation is CATSRGTSGRAVDEQYF.